This TCR beta chain stems from a study of T cell responses to AZD1222 COVID-19 vaccine. CDR1 is MNHEY and CDR2 is SVGAGI in the germline V gene. This CDR3 region has 15 residues. Between the trimmed V and J ends, which lost 5 bases and 4 bases, there was a span of 17 bases. Using immunoSEQ multiplex PCR, the repertoire was profiled, and TCRdb retains in-frame clones only, with some absent. The sample has about 120,000 clones; 80% to 90% are singletons. Study-wide results and limits: With two AZD1222 doses given, Spike-specific TCR breadth and depth both rose. Close to half of spike-specific TCRs reportedly recognize unmutated variant regions.

About this clone: Antigen specificity is unknown.

This clonotype was sampled from an adult in good health. The sample consisted of peripheral blood, taken on day 0 of AZD1222 vaccination. The chain couples TRBV6-5 to TRBJ1-1; a possible D gene is TRBD1 (5 bases). Here the CDR3 reads CASSNPQRGGTEAFF. CDR3 coding DNA: TGTGCCAGCAGTAACCCACAGCGGGGCGGCACTGAAGCTTTCTTT.